The 17 T cell receptor beta chains below were found in one sample sequenced in a study of blood T cell repertoires in COVID-19. Sequencing used immunoSEQ multiplex PCR; TCRdb keeps in-frame clones, though not all of them. Of about 200,000 clones listed, around nine tenths are singletons. Specimen: peripheral blood. All receptors derive from a man over 45 with acute or convalescent COVID-19.

The V call is TRBV11-2, the J call TRBJ1-2; D unclear. The V end was cut by 5 bases, the J end by 8 bases, with 15 bases between. CDR3 length equals 13 residues. CDR1 and CDR2 (germline): SGHAT, FQNNGV. CDR3 sequence reads: CASSPPGSWGYTF. In DNA form, the CDR3 reads TGTGCCAGCAGCCCACCGGGGTCCTGGGGCTACACCTTC.

This sequence joins TRBV6-2 or TRBV6-3 and TRBJ1-5; D uncertain. Trimming took 4 bases from V and 0 from J, leaving 16 bases between them. This CDR3 has 17 amino acids. Germline CDR1 is MNHEY and CDR2 is SVGEGT. The CDR3 nucleotides are TGTGCCAGCAGTTTTCGGAGGCCTGAGAATAGCAATCAGCCCCAGCATTTT. Protein sequence: CASSFRRPENSNQPQHF.

The chain recombines TRBV19 with TRBJ1-1; the D gene is possibly TRBD1 (6 bases). The length of the CDR3 is 12 residues. V shed 7 bases and J shed 1 base, with 7 bases lying between them. In germline, CDR1 is LNHDA, CDR2 SQIVND (reference sequence). This CDR3 reads CASKDRNTEAFF. DNA of the CDR3: TGTGCCAGTAAGGACAGGAACACTGAAGCTTTCTTT.

The CDR3 DNA follows: TGCGCCAGCAGCTGGACAGATCAAGAGACCCAGTACTTC. Translating gives CASSWTDQETQYF. The chain employs TRBV5-1 and TRBJ2-5; D might be TRBD1 (6 bases). V was cut by 3 bases and J by 2 bases, with 8 bases left in between. The germline gives CDR1 SGHRS, CDR2 YFSETQ. The length of the CDR3 is 13 residues.

This clone appeared once. This chain uses TRBV5-1 with TRBJ2-3, with 14 positions matching TRBD2. CDR3 length: 16 amino acids. V lost 4 bases and J lost 1; bases outside the gene matches: 2. CDR1 and CDR2 (germline): SGHRS, YFSETQ. CDR3 protein: CASSTGLAGGTDTQYF. The DNA of the CDR3 is TGCGCCAGCAGCACGGGACTAGCGGGGGGCACAGATACGCAGTATTTT.

This rearrangement joins TRBV6-5 to TRBJ1-5, with D maybe TRBD1 (5 bases). The V and J ends lost 7 bases and 2 bases respectively, with 15 bases between them. There are 15 residues in the CDR3. Germline CDR1 MNHEY, CDR2 SVGAGI. CDR3 DNA: TGTGCCAGCAATAAAGGGGTACGGGGCAATCAGCCCCAGCATTTT. Protein sequence: CASNKGVRGNQPQHF.

V and J are TRBV7-3 and TRBJ2-3; TRBD2 agrees at 13 bases. The germline CDR1 and CDR2 sequences are SGHTA and FQGTGA. CDR3 length: 16 residues. The V segment lost 5 bases and the J segment 5 bases; nucleotides outside the gene matches: 7. The CDR3 sequence: CASSPGTSGILDTQYF. The CDR3 bases are TGTGCCAGCAGCCCTGGGACTAGCGGGATCTTAGATACGCAGTATTTT.

Only one count was recorded for this clone. CDR3: CASSGDLAGSGTYEQYF. In DNA, the CDR3 is TGTGCCAGCAGTGGGGACTTAGCGGGGAGTGGAACCTACGAGCAGTACTTC. The V call is TRBV6-2 or TRBV6-3, the J call TRBJ2-7; 8 bases are a match to TRBD2. The germline gives CDR1 MNHEY, CDR2 SVGEGT. The CDR3 is 17 residues long. J was trimmed by 2 bases and V by 5 bases; bases with no gene match: 14.

CDR3 nucleotide sequence: TGTGCCAGCACCCGACAGGGTTCCACCGGGGAGCTGTTTTTT. This sequence encodes CASTRQGSTGELFF. The chain is built from TRBV2 and TRBJ2-2; 7 nucleotides line up with TRBD1. CDR3 length: 14 residues. The germline V gene encodes CDR1 SNHLY and CDR2 FYNNEI. V trimming: 7 bases; J trimming: 4 bases; junction bases outside the gene matches: 6. The entire variable domain, with the rest obtained from reference TRBV2 and TRBJ2-2, is as follows: EPEVTQTPSHQVTQMGQEVILRCVPISNHLYFYWYRQILGQKVEFLVSFYNNEISEKSEIFDDQFSVERPDGSNFTLKIRSTKLEDSAMYFCASTRQGSTGELFFGEGSRLTVL.

The rearrangement uses TRBV5-4 and TRBJ2-7; 11 bases map to TRBD2. This CDR3 is 15 amino acids long. V was pared by 5 bases and J by 5 bases, with 9 bases of the junction left unmatched. Germline CDR1 reads SGHNT; CDR2 reads YYREEE (reference sequence). CDR3 sequence reads: CASSTKTSGINEQYF. CDR3 DNA: TGTGCCAGCAGTACAAAGACTAGCGGGATAAACGAGCAGTACTTC. The full variable domain, in which reference TRBV5-4 and TRBJ2-7 provide the parts outside the CDR3, is ETGVTQSPTHLIKTRGQQVTLRCSSQSGHNTVSWYQQALGQGPQFIFQYYREEENGRGNFPPRFSGLQFPNYSSELNVNALELDDSALYLCASSTKTSGINEQYFGPGTRLTVT.

On this clone itself: Different DNA sequences within this sample yield the same CDR3. This rearrangement joins TRBV18 to TRBJ2-5; D uncertain. The CDR3 is 12 amino acids. Germline CDR1 KGHSH, CDR2 LQKENI. The ends were cut back, 2 bases at V and 4 bases at J, with 5 bases in the middle. As DNA, the CDR3 is TGTGCCAGCTCACCATCGGGAGAGACCCAGTACTTC. Its protein is CASSPSGETQYF.

The CDR3 DNA reads TGCAGCGCTGGGTCAGGAATGAACACCGGGGAGCTGTTTTTT. This gives the protein CSAGSGMNTGELFF. The gene calls are TRBV29-1 and TRBJ2-2, with D uncertain. This CDR3 spans 14 amino acids. The V end lost 7 bases, the J end lost 1 base, and 13 bases lay between the germline ends. Germline loops: CDR1 SQVTM, CDR2 ANQGSEA.

This clone was observed a single time. CDR3 sequence reads: CASSQRDSAPGFF. Here the CDR3 DNA reads TGTGCCAGCAGCCAACGGGACTCCGCCCCAGGGTTCTTT. The chain combines TRBV3-1 (or the pseudogene TRBV3-2) with TRBJ1-1, with D maybe TRBD1 (5 bases). The CDR3 has 13 amino acids. Germline CDR1 and CDR2: LGHDT and YNNKEL (reference sequence). V was shortened by 2 bases and J by 14 bases, with 18 bases between the two germline ends.

The genes are TRBV3-1 (or the pseudogene TRBV3-2) and TRBJ2-7; 8 bases are shared with TRBD2. The V gene's germline CDR1 is LGHDT and CDR2 YNNKEL (reference sequence). This CDR3 has 16 residues. With 4 bases clipped from V and 2 bases from J, the junction kept 10 bases outside the gene matches. As DNA, the CDR3 is TGTGCCAGCAGCCCTGCTGGGACTAGTAAGACCTACGAGCAGTACTTC. Its translation: CASSPAGTSKTYEQYF.

This clone has just a few counts. The V call is TRBV5-1, the J call TRBJ1-1, with TRBD1 matching over 12 bases. V lost 4 bases and J lost 0; bases outside the gene matches: 7. CDR3 size: 17 residues. Germline-derived CDR1 and CDR2 are SGHRS and YFSETQ. CDR3 DNA sequence: TGCGCCAGCAGCCCCGGGACAGGGGGCTCCTTGAACACTGAAGCTTTCTTT. Residues: CASSPGTGGSLNTEAFF.

The genes are TRBV10-3 and TRBJ2-5, with a possible D match to TRBD1 (5 bases). CDR3 length equals 14 residues. V lost 4 bases to trimming and J lost 2 bases, with 11 bases between them. Germline assignment: CDR1 ENHRY and CDR2 SYGVKD. The CDR3 DNA reads TGTGCCATCAGTGGGGCCAGGGCTCAAGAGACCCAGTACTTC. It encodes CAISGARAQETQYF.

This clone came up once. This chain uses TRBV6-5 with TRBJ1-2, with 7 nucleotides matching TRBD1. Germline-derived CDR1 and CDR2 are MNHEY and SVGAGI. The CDR3 is 15 amino acids. V trimming: 5 bases; J trimming: 4 bases; junction bases outside the gene matches: 10. The CDR3 is CASSTPGQIFYGYTF. The DNA of the CDR3 is TGTGCCAGCAGTACGCCGGGACAGATCTTCTATGGCTACACCTTC.